This T cell receptor (beta chain) was retrieved from a study of CD8 T cells in ankylosing spondylitis. TCRdb re-derived calls from the 5' RACE reads in MiXCR, one entry per CDR3 protein. The sample shows about 540,000 distinct CDR3 sequences, approximately 12% of them seen only once. This CDR3 comprises 14 residues. Germline CDR1 and CDR2: SGHAT and FQNNGV. Trimming removed 1 base at V and 3 bases at J, with 10 bases between. Points from the study as a whole: Ankylosing spondylitis blood appeared to carry a characteristic TCR beta motif of 7 or 8 highly homologous variants.

This clonotype was seen only a few times. Its target is unknown. This sequence joins TRBV11-2 and TRBJ2-7; D possibly corresponds to TRBD2 (6 bases). The sample taken for sequencing was blood, either unsorted or a sorted T cell fraction (not recorded which). The clonotype comes from a male donor with ankylosing spondylitis. The chain's CDR3 is CASSLAGEDYEQYF. The DNA for the CDR3 is TGTGCCAGCAGCTTAGCGGGAGAGGACTACGAGCAGTACTTC.